The 18 T cell receptor beta chains below were found in one sample sequenced in a study of blood T cell repertoires in COVID-19. Sequencing used immunoSEQ multiplex PCR; TCRdb keeps in-frame clones, though not all of them. The table shows about 77,000 clones, with 80% occurring only once. The sequencing input was peripheral blood. The receptors were sampled from an older woman with acute or convalescent COVID-19.

The chain uses TRBV7-2 and TRBJ1-2; TRBD1 is a possible D gene (5 bases). The CDR3 is made up of 12 amino acids. The V gene lost 5 bases and the J gene lost 6 bases, with 10 bases spanning the gap. Germline assignment: CDR1 SGHTA and CDR2 FQGNSA. The CDR3 spells CASSPDRHGYTF. The CDR3 DNA reads as TGTGCCAGCAGCCCCGACAGACATGGCTACACCTTC.

This clone was detected only once. The chain links TRBV12-3 or TRBV12-4 to TRBJ2-7; no clear D gene. Trimming removed 4 bases from V and 5 bases from J, with 12 bases in between. This CDR3 region has 13 residues. The CDR3 loop is CASSSMTPHEQYF. CDR3 coding DNA: TGTGCCAGCAGTTCTATGACACCACACGAGCAGTACTTC.

V usage is TRBV7-6 and J usage is TRBJ2-1, with a tentative D call TRBD2 (6 bases). V was clipped by 4 bases and J by 2 bases, with 15 bases between them. The germline gives CDR1 SGHVS, CDR2 FNYEAQ. This CDR3 region has 16 residues. The CDR3 sequence is CASSYPTAGTYNEQFF. The CDR3 nucleotides are TGTGCCAGCAGCTACCCTACGGCGGGGACCTACAATGAGCAGTTCTTC.

This chain links TRBV7-2 with TRBJ1-5, with D tentatively TRBD1 (6 bases). V lost 5 bases and J 5 bases, leaving 16 bases between the germline ends. The CDR3 consists of 15 residues. Per the germline V gene, CDR1 is SGHTA and CDR2 is FQGNSA. The DNA of the CDR3 is TGTGCCAGCAGCGACAGCGGGGGCCGTTATCAGCCCCAGCATTTT. Protein product: CASSDSGGRYQPQHF.

The chain couples TRBV3-1 (or the pseudogene TRBV3-2) to TRBJ1-2; TRBD1 aligns across 8 bases. CDR3 length equals 14 residues. Germline V lookup: CDR1 LGHDT, CDR2 YNNKEL (reference sequence). The V gene end was trimmed by 5 bases and the J gene end by 0 bases; junction bases not matched to a gene: 2. DNA for the CDR3: TGTGCCAGCAGCGACAGGGGTTCTAACTATGGCTACACCTTC. Translating it yields CASSDRGSNYGYTF.

The chain is built from TRBV4-3 and TRBJ2-3; D uncertain. The CDR3 is 16 residues long. Germline V lookup: CDR1 LGHNA, CDR2 YSLEER. The V and J ends lost 0 bases and 0 bases respectively, with 10 bases between them. The CDR3 sequence is CASSQEVPGSTDTQYF. In nucleotides, the CDR3 is TGCGCCAGCAGCCAAGAGGTCCCGGGTAGCACAGATACGCAGTATTTT.

CDR3 coding DNA: TGCGCCAGCAGCCAAGACCTGGTTAGTACTAATGAAAAACTGTTTTTT. It is translated as CASSQDLVSTNEKLFF. This chain connects TRBV4-3 to TRBJ1-4; no clear D gene. The V and J ends lost 0 bases and 2 bases respectively, with 10 bases between them. The CDR3 is 16 residues long. Germline CDR1 reads LGHNA; CDR2 reads YSLEER.

As to this clone: Germline is not matched at one junction end, which may reflect a read error. The same CDR3 arises from other DNA sequences in this sample as well. The J gene is TRBJ1-1, the V gene TRBV7-8; TRBD1 aligns across 7 bases. Germline V lookup: CDR1 SGHVS, CDR2 FQNEAQ. This CDR3 has 17 amino acids. CDR3 in amino acids: CASSSVTGRNKDTEAFF. In nucleotides, the CDR3 is TGTGCTAGCAGCTCTGTGACAGGGAGAAATAAGGACACTGAAGCTTTCTTT.

This clone was seen repeatedly, ten times or more. The chain joins TRBV6-2 or TRBV6-3 to TRBJ2-7; 7 bases agree with TRBD1. This CDR3 contains 15 residues. The V and J ends lost 4 bases and 0 bases, in that order; junction bases with no gene match: 6. Germline CDR1 and CDR2: MNHEY and SVGEGT. CDR3 in amino acids: CASSLTGLFSYEQYF. DNA of the CDR3: TGTGCCAGCAGTTTGACAGGGCTGTTCTCCTACGAGCAGTACTTC.

The J gene is TRBJ1-2, the V gene TRBV4-2; TRBD1 matches 10 bases. V lost 2 bases and J lost 9; bases outside the gene matches: 6. The CDR3 totals 14 residues. In germline, CDR1 is LGHNA, CDR2 YNFKEQ. The CDR3 here is CASSQRDRGLSYTF. Written as DNA, the CDR3 is TGTGCCAGCAGCCAACGGGACAGGGGCTTGAGCTACACCTTC.

This chain links TRBV12-5 with TRBJ2-3; D unclear. CDR1 and CDR2 from the germline V gene are LGHNT and FRNRAP. The germline V and J ends were trimmed by 1 base and 14 bases, with 16 bases remaining between them. The CDR3 is 13 residues long. The CDR3, as DNA: TGTGCTAGTGGTTTGGACAGAACCCGTCCAAGGTATTTT. This sequence encodes CASGLDRTRPRYF.

This chain links TRBV24-1 with TRBJ1-5; no clear D gene. This CDR3 region has 15 residues. Germline V gene sequence: CDR1 KGHDR, CDR2 SFDVKD. The germline V and J ends were trimmed by 3 bases and 0 bases, with 8 bases remaining between them. In DNA form, the CDR3 reads TGTGCCACCAGTGATGGAGGGCATAGCAATCAGCCCCAGCATTTT. Translation gives CATSDGGHSNQPQHF.

This rearrangement joins TRBV5-1 to TRBJ1-4; TRBD1 is a possible D gene (5 bases). From germline, CDR1 is SGHRS and CDR2 YFSETQ. The CDR3 runs to 15 residues. V dropped 0 bases and J dropped 2 bases, with 8 bases sitting between them. The CDR3 reads CASSLVGGTNEKLFF. The CDR3 DNA sequence: TGCGCCAGCAGCTTGGTGGGGGGGACTAATGAAAAACTGTTTTTT.

A few counts support this clone. The chain uses TRBV19 and TRBJ2-3; D perhaps matches TRBD1 (6 bases). Trimming took 4 bases from V and 0 from J, leaving 14 bases between them. Germline loops: CDR1 LNHDA, CDR2 SQIVND (reference sequence). CDR3 size: 16 residues. The CDR3, as DNA: TGTGCCAGTAGTAAAGGACAGTTCTTTAGCACAGATACGCAGTATTTT. The encoded protein is CASSKGQFFSTDTQYF.

The sample holds one count of this clone. The V gene is TRBV6-2 or TRBV6-3, the J gene TRBJ1-1; 10 nucleotides align to TRBD1. Germline CDR1 MNHEY, CDR2 SVGEGT. The J segment lost 5 bases and the V segment lost 6 bases, leaving 6 bases of the junction unmatched. The CDR3 consists of 14 residues. CDR3 protein: CASSPGQGETEAFF. CDR3 in DNA: TGTGCCAGCAGCCCCGGACAGGGGGAAACTGAAGCTTTCTTT.

The chain is built from TRBV9 and TRBJ1-4; the D gene is possibly TRBD1 (6 bases). Trimming removed 4 bases at V and 8 bases at J, with 21 bases between. The germline V gene has CDR1 SGDLS and CDR2 YYNGEE. The CDR3 has 16 residues. The CDR3 DNA sequence: TGTGCCAGCAGCAGGCCCCTACAGGGCGTTCGGGAAAAACTGTTTTTT. It specifies CASSRPLQGVREKLFF.

The chain joins TRBV5-1 to TRBJ2-7, with 12 positions matching TRBD2. V lost 3 bases and J lost 2; bases outside the gene matches: 0. Looked up from germline, CDR1 is SGHRS and CDR2 is YFSETQ. The CDR3 is 14 residues long. CDR3 coding DNA: TGCGCCAGCAGCTGGACTAGCGGGGCCTACGAGCAGTACTTC. Translation: CASSWTSGAYEQYF.

On this clone: The same CDR3 can be traced to other DNA sequences in this sample. The J gene is TRBJ1-1, the V gene TRBV5-1; TRBD1 agrees at 7 bases. With V trimmed by 3 bases and J by 0 bases, 2 bases remained unmatched. The CDR3 contains 14 residues. In germline, CDR1 is SGHRS, CDR2 YFSETQ. CDR3 residues: CASSSTGMNTEAFF. As DNA, the CDR3 is TGCGCCAGCAGCTCGACAGGGATGAACACTGAAGCTTTCTTT.